This is a list of T cell receptor beta chains from one sample in a study of OX40 agonist ivuxolimab in advanced cancers. The protocol was immunoSEQ multiplex PCR, while the TCRdb copy is restricted to in-frame clones and leaves out a portion. The sample lists 50,000 to 85,000 clones, roughly nine tenths occurring once. The source was CD4+ or CD8+ T cells sorted from blood, collected in a trial of the OX40 agonist ivuxolimab. These TCRs come from an adult with an advanced solid tumor such as melanoma, head and neck, liver or kidney cancer. The CDR3 runs from the conserved cysteine through the conserved F or W. The order of the fields is CDR3 DNA, CDR3 protein, clone size, J gene, V gene, D gene. D genes are given only for firm matches. Clone size appears in some rows only: once, few, many, or a class for an expanded clone.

TGTGCCAGCAGCCACGCGCTAGCGGGAATCGCAGATACGCAGTATTTT	CASSHALAGIADTQYF	NA	TRBJ2-3	TRBV11-2	TRBD2
TGTGCCAGCAGCCAAGACGGACAGTACAATCAGCCCCAGCATTTT	CASSQDGQYNQPQHF	NA	TRBJ1-5	TRBV4-2	NA
TGTGCCAGCAGCACCCTTTCGGGGGCCTACGAGCAGTACTTC	CASSTLSGAYEQYF	NA	TRBJ2-7	TRBV9	NA
TGTGCCAGCAGCCGCTTTCCCCGGGGGAAGGAACAGCCCCAGCATTTT	CASSRFPRGKEQPQHF	few	TRBJ1-5	TRBV7-2	NA
TGTGCCAGCAGCCCAAGGGCGAATTACGAGCAGTACTTC	CASSPRANYEQYF	NA	TRBJ2-7	TRBV7-3	NA
TGTGCCAGCAGCTTAATTCCGGAGAATCAGCCCCAGCATTTT	CASSLIPENQPQHF	NA	TRBJ1-5	TRBV5-5	NA
TGTGCCAGCAGTTTCCCTCACTATGGCTACACCTTC	CASSFPHYGYTF	NA	TRBJ1-2	TRBV28	NA
TGTGCCAGCAGCAAATTTGACGGGAGGGCTGGCACAGATACGCAGTATTTT	CASSKFDGRAGTDTQYF	NA	TRBJ2-3	TRBV21-1	NA
TGTGCCAGCAGTTTAACGTCGTTTTTCGGTTCTTTGGCTTTCTTT	CASSLTSFFGSLAFF	NA	TRBJ1-1	TRBV27	NA
TGCGCCAGCAGCTTCGCCGGGGAGAACTATGGCTACACCTTC	CASSFAGENYGYTF	NA	TRBJ1-2	TRBV5-1	NA
TGTGCCAGCCGAGACTTTCGCACTGAAGCTTTCTTT	CASRDFRTEAFF	NA	TRBJ1-1	TRBV28	NA
TGCGCCAGCAGCGCGGACGGACAGGGGGCGAACGAGCAGTACTTC	CASSADGQGANEQYF	NA	TRBJ2-7	TRBV5-1	TRBD1
TGTGCCAGCAGTTCACAGGGGGCGGGGGATGAAAAACTGTTTTTT	CASSSQGAGDEKLFF	NA	TRBJ1-4	TRBV28	TRBD1
TGTGCCAGCAGCCTACAGGGGACAACCACAGATACGCAGTATTTT	CASSLQGTTTDTQYF	NA	TRBJ2-3	TRBV11-2	TRBD1
TGTGCCAGCAATCCCTCGGCACGGGGGAACTATGGCTACACCTTC	CASNPSARGNYGYTF	NA	TRBJ1-2	TRBV6-1	NA